The rows below give T cell receptor beta chains drawn from one sample of a study of cytomegalovirus exposure and HLA in healthy donors. Using immunoSEQ multiplex PCR, the repertoire was profiled, and TCRdb retains in-frame clones only, with some absent. The table has roughly 200,000 clones, around 80% seen once. The sample was PBMCs. The receptors shown here come from a woman in her 30s in good health and CMV-seropositive. Each CDR3 is given with its conserved first and last residue. Fields, in order: V gene, CDR3 length, D gene, J gene, clone size, CDR3 DNA, CDR3 protein. A D gene is named only where the DNA matches it firmly. For some rows the clone size is stated as once, few or many, or as a class when expanded; others skip it.

v_call: TRBV6-5
cdr3_length: 15
d_call: TRBD2
j_call: TRBJ2-7
clone_size: few
cdr3_nt: TGTGCCAGCACCAAACCGGGACTAGCGGGGGAAGAGCAGTACTTC
cdr3_aa: CASTKPGLAGEEQYF

v_call: TRBV10-3
cdr3_length: 15
d_call: -
j_call: TRBJ2-2
clone_size: -
cdr3_nt: TGTGCCATCGGGCCCCTGACAGGTTCGACCGGGGAGCTGTTTTTT
cdr3_aa: CAIGPLTGSTGELFF

v_call: TRBV27
cdr3_length: 12
d_call: -
j_call: TRBJ1-2
clone_size: -
cdr3_nt: TGTGCCAGCAGGGGAGGGGTGGTAGGCTACACCTTC
cdr3_aa: CASRGGVVGYTF

v_call: TRBV7-9
cdr3_length: 14
d_call: TRBD1
j_call: TRBJ1-1
clone_size: few
cdr3_nt: TGTGCCAGCAGCAAGGGACAGGGAAACACTGAAGCTTTCTTT
cdr3_aa: CASSKGQGNTEAFF

v_call: TRBV29-1
cdr3_length: 12
d_call: TRBD2
j_call: TRBJ2-5
clone_size: few
cdr3_nt: TGCAGCGTGCGGGGGGACCAAGAGACCCAGTACTTC
cdr3_aa: CSVRGDQETQYF

v_call: TRBV6-4
cdr3_length: 15
d_call: TRBD1
j_call: TRBJ2-7
clone_size: -
cdr3_nt: TGTGCCAGCAGTGCCCACGACAGGGCAATGGACGAGCAGTACTTC
cdr3_aa: CASSAHDRAMDEQYF

v_call: TRBV5-6
cdr3_length: 13
d_call: -
j_call: TRBJ2-7
clone_size: -
cdr3_nt: TGTGCCAGCAGCTTTAGGGGCTCCTACGAGCAGTACTTC
cdr3_aa: CASSFRGSYEQYF

v_call: TRBV30
cdr3_length: 15
d_call: -
j_call: TRBJ2-2
clone_size: -
cdr3_nt: TGTGCCTGGAACCCCCGGGGTATCAGGATCGGGGAGCTGTTTTTT
cdr3_aa: CAWNPRGIRIGELFF

v_call: TRBV11-3
cdr3_length: 12
d_call: TRBD1
j_call: TRBJ2-7
clone_size: once
cdr3_nt: TGTGCCAGCAGAAAAGGGACAGCCGAGCAGTACTTC
cdr3_aa: CASRKGTAEQYF

v_call: TRBV18
cdr3_length: 15
d_call: TRBD2
j_call: TRBJ2-7
clone_size: -
cdr3_nt: TGTGCCAGCTCACCTCCCGAGCGGGGGAGTTACGAGCAGTACTTC
cdr3_aa: CASSPPERGSYEQYF

v_call: TRBV7-8
cdr3_length: 15
d_call: -
j_call: TRBJ2-4
clone_size: -
cdr3_nt: TGTGCCAGCAGCTCACCGAGGTTGGACAAAAACATTCAGTACTTC
cdr3_aa: CASSSPRLDKNIQYF

v_call: TRBV5-6
cdr3_length: 18
d_call: TRBD1
j_call: TRBJ2-5
clone_size: -
cdr3_nt: TGTGCCAGCAGCCTAATCTGGGACAGCAGAAACGGAGAGGAGACCCAGTACTTC
cdr3_aa: CASSLIWDSRNGEETQYF

v_call: TRBV29-1
cdr3_length: 12
d_call: -
j_call: TRBJ1-4
clone_size: -
cdr3_nt: TGCAGCGTTGCCGCCCCCCGAGGAAAACTGTTTTTT
cdr3_aa: CSVAAPRGKLFF

v_call: TRBV6-5
cdr3_length: 15
d_call: TRBD2
j_call: TRBJ2-1
clone_size: -
cdr3_nt: TGTGCCAGCAGACCACTAGCGGGGGCTTCAAAGGGGCAGTTCTTC
cdr3_aa: CASRPLAGASKGQFF

v_call: TRBV5-1
cdr3_length: 15
d_call: -
j_call: TRBJ2-2
clone_size: -
cdr3_nt: TGCGCCAGCAGCTCCGGGACTTCGAACACCGGGGAGCTGTTTTTT
cdr3_aa: CASSSGTSNTGELFF

v_call: TRBV29-1
cdr3_length: 14
d_call: -
j_call: TRBJ2-6
clone_size: -
cdr3_nt: TGCAGCGTTGACCCAGGGGCTGGGGCCAACGTCCTGACTTTC
cdr3_aa: CSVDPGAGANVLTF

v_call: TRBV10-2
cdr3_length: 11
d_call: -
j_call: TRBJ1-1
clone_size: -
cdr3_nt: TGCGCCAGCACCAGTGGCACTGAAGCTTTCTTT
cdr3_aa: CASTSGTEAFF

v_call: TRBV4-3
cdr3_length: 16
d_call: TRBD1
j_call: TRBJ2-2
clone_size: -
cdr3_nt: TGCGCCAGCAGCCCAGGCAGGGGGCGGTTCACCGGGGAGCTGTTTTTT
cdr3_aa: CASSPGRGRFTGELFF

v_call: TRBV29-1
cdr3_length: 14
d_call: TRBD2
j_call: TRBJ2-5
clone_size: -
cdr3_nt: TGCAGCGTTGAAGGTGGCGGGAGCGGGGAGACCCAGTACTTC
cdr3_aa: CSVEGGGSGETQYF

v_call: TRBV9
cdr3_length: 15
d_call: TRBD2
j_call: TRBJ2-1
clone_size: -
cdr3_nt: TGTGCCAGCAGCCCCTTGGGTAGCGGGGGGAATGAGCAGTTCTTC
cdr3_aa: CASSPLGSGGNEQFF

v_call: TRBV4-1
cdr3_length: 14
d_call: -
j_call: TRBJ2-1
clone_size: -
cdr3_nt: TGCGCCAGCAGCCAAGAAGGTCTAGACAATGAGCAGTTCTTC
cdr3_aa: CASSQEGLDNEQFF

v_call: TRBV19
cdr3_length: 14
d_call: -
j_call: TRBJ1-5
clone_size: few
cdr3_nt: TGTGCCAGTAGTACGGAGTATAGCAATCAGCCCCAGCATTTT
cdr3_aa: CASSTEYSNQPQHF

v_call: TRBV7-7
cdr3_length: 16
d_call: -
j_call: TRBJ2-3
clone_size: -
cdr3_nt: TGTGCCAGCAGCTTAGTTGGAGGGGCCATAGGAGATACGCAGTATTTT
cdr3_aa: CASSLVGGAIGDTQYF

v_call: TRBV5-1
cdr3_length: 18
d_call: TRBD2
j_call: TRBJ2-3
clone_size: -
cdr3_nt: TGCGCCAGCAGCTTGGTCAGGGGACTAGCGGGGGGCACAGATACGCAGTATTTT
cdr3_aa: CASSLVRGLAGGTDTQYF

v_call: TRBV5-1
cdr3_length: 16
d_call: -
j_call: TRBJ2-3
clone_size: -
cdr3_nt: TGCGCCAGCAGCTTGGCGGCAGGGTCAAGCACAGATACGCAGTATTTT
cdr3_aa: CASSLAAGSSTDTQYF

v_call: TRBV7-2
cdr3_length: 17
d_call: TRBD2
j_call: TRBJ2-1
clone_size: -
cdr3_nt: TGTGCCAGCAGCCTCCGGGGGGGCGGAAGCTCCTACAATGAGCAGTTCTTC
cdr3_aa: CASSLRGGGSSYNEQFF